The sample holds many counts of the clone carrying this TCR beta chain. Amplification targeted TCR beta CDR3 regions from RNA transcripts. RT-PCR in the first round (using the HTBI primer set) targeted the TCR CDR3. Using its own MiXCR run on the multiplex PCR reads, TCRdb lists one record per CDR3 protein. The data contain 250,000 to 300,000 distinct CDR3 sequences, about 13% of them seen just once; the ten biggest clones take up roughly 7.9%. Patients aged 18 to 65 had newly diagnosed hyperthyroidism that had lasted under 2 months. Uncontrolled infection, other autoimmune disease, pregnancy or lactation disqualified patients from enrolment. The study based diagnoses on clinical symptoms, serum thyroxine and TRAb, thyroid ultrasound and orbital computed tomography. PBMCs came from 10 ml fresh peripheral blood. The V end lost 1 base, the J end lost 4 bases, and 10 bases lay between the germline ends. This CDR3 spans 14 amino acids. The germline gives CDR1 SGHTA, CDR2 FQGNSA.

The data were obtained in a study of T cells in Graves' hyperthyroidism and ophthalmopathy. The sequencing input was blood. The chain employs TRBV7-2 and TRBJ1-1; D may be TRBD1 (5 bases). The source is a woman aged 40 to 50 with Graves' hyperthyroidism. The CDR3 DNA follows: TGTGCCAGCAGCTTAGTAGCAGGGATCACTGAAGCTTTCTTT. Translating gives CASSLVAGITEAFF.